This is a list of T cell receptor beta chains from one sample in a study of shared clonotypes between healthy human individuals. Clones were sequenced by immunoSEQ multiplex PCR, and TCRdb holds only the in-frame ones, with some missing. The sample contains around 1.1 million clones, approximately 77% of which appear only once. The sample was memory CD4+ T cells from PBMCs. These receptors were taken from a man between 18 and 35 years old in good health. Some clones in this sample may be carry-over from other donors' samples. CDR3s include the opening cysteine and the closing phenylalanine or tryptophan. The D gene is left open where the match is weak. Rows may omit the clone size; those that give it use once, few, many or a size class.

V	size	D	J	CDR3	DNA
TRBV30	.	.	TRBJ2-7	CAWSVGQPYEQYF	TGTGCCTGGAGTGTAGGACAACCCTACGAGCAGTACTTC
TRBV7-3	.	TRBD1	TRBJ1-2	CASSSAPGTAYGYTF	TGTGCCAGCAGCTCCGCGCCCGGGACAGCCTATGGCTACACCTTC
TRBV5-4	few	TRBD2	TRBJ2-1	CASSLGGSYYNEQFF	TGTGCCAGCAGCTTAGGCGGGAGCTATTACAATGAGCAGTTCTTC
TRBV7-2	.	.	TRBJ1-5	CASRASGIQPQHF	TGTGCCAGCAGGGCCTCTGGGATCCAGCCCCAGCATTTT
TRBV28	few	.	TRBJ1-3	CASRLLSGNTIYF	TGTGCCTCACGACTGCTCTCTGGAAACACCATATATTTT
TRBV5-1	.	TRBD2	TRBJ2-1	CASSLVPGGSYNEQFF	TGCGCCAGCAGCTTGGTCCCGGGAGGCTCCTACAATGAGCAGTTCTTC
TRBV4-3	once	TRBD2	TRBJ2-1	CASSQTSGTYNEQFF	TGCGCCAGCAGCCAAACTAGCGGGACCTACAATGAGCAGTTCTTC
TRBV28	once	.	TRBJ2-2	CASSTRGQYFSRAGELFF	TGTGCCAGCAGTACGCGGGGCCAGTATTTCTCTCGCGCCGGGGAGCTGTTTTTT
TRBV28	.	.	TRBJ1-2	CASSLPGANYGYTF	TGTGCCAGCAGTTTACCAGGGGCTAACTATGGCTACACCTTC
TRBV29-1	.	TRBD1	TRBJ1-1	CSVEWATRQGLNTEAFF	TGCAGCGTTGAGTGGGCGACGAGACAGGGGCTTAACACTGAAGCTTTCTTT
TRBV2	.	TRBD2	TRBJ2-7	CASLSSGYSYEQYF	TGTGCCAGCTTATCTAGCGGATACTCCTACGAGCAGTACTTC
TRBV5-1	.	TRBD2	TRBJ2-1	CAAQEPGGEQFF	TGCGCCGCCCAAGAACCGGGGGGTGAGCAGTTCTTC
TRBV27	.	.	TRBJ2-6	CASSFRPGGANVLTF	TGTGCCAGCAGTTTTCGTCCGGGAGGGGCCAACGTCCTGACTTTC
TRBV7-2	.	TRBD2	TRBJ2-7	CASSRLGLAGYEQYF	TGTGCCAGCAGCCGATTAGGACTAGCGGGTTACGAGCAGTACTTC
TRBV28	once	.	TRBJ2-1	CASSLAGTINEQFF	TGTGCCAGCAGCCTAGCCGGGACGATCAATGAGCAGTTCTTC
TRBV4-3	once	.	TRBJ2-3	CASSQEAAGTQYF	TGCGCCAGCAGCCAAGAGGCAGCCGGTACGCAGTATTTT
TRBV18	.	.	TRBJ2-7	CASSQGQGSSLSGSAILDEQYF	TGTGCCAGCTCACAAGGACAGGGGTCTTCCTTGAGCGGGAGTGCTATCCTAGACGAGCAGTACTTC
TRBV5-1	.	.	TRBJ2-4	CASSLDNTGPGAKNIQYF	TGCGCCAGCAGCTTGGACAACACGGGGCCAGGAGCCAAAAACATTCAGTACTTC
TRBV4-2	.	TRBD2	TRBJ2-3	CASSVRAREGTDTQYF	TGTGCCAGCAGCGTTCGTGCGCGGGAGGGCACAGATACGCAGTATTTT
TRBV18	few	.	TRBJ1-5	CASSPAGGTGNQPQHF	TGTGCCAGCTCACCAGCGGGGGGAACGGGGAATCAGCCCCAGCATTTT
TRBV7-3	.	.	TRBJ1-3	CASSLSGTSGNTIYF	TGTGCCAGCAGCTTATCGGGGACCTCTGGAAACACCATATATTTT
TRBV28	once	.	TRBJ1-5	CASRRALVDQPQHF	TGTGCCAGTCGCAGGGCCTTAGTCGATCAGCCCCAGCATTTT
TRBV7-2	.	.	TRBJ2-5	CASSLGLASQETQYF	TGTGCCAGCAGCTTAGGTCTAGCGAGCCAAGAGACCCAGTACTTC
TRBV20-1	.	.	TRBJ1-2	CSAGGFRGYTF	TGCAGTGCAGGGGGGTTCAGGGGCTACACCTTC
TRBV6-7	.	.	TRBJ1-1	CASSYSGSNTEAFF	TGTGCCAGCAGTTACTCAGGGTCGAACACTGAAGCTTTCTTT
TRBV11-2	once	.	TRBJ2-5	CASSLEQTEETQYF	TGTGCCAGCAGCTTAGAACAGACCGAAGAGACCCAGTACTTC